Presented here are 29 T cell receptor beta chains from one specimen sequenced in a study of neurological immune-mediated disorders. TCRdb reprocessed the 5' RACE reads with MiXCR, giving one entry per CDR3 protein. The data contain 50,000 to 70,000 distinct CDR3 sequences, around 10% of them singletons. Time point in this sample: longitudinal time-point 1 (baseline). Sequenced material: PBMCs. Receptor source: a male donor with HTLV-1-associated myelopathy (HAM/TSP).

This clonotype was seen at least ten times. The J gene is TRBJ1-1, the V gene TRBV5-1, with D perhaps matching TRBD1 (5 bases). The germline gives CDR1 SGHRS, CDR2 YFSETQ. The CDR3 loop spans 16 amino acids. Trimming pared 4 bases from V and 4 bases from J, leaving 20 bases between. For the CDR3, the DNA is TGCGCCAGCAGCCAGGAGGGCGGGGGTATGGGCACTGAAGCTTTCTTT. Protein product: CASSQEGGGMGTEAFF.

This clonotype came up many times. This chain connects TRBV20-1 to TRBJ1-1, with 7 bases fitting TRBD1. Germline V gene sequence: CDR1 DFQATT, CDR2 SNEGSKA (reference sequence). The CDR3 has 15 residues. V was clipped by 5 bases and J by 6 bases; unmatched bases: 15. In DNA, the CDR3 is TGCAGTGCTCCCAAACTCAGGACAGGTTCATCTGAAGCTTTCTTT. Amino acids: CSAPKLRTGSSEAFF.

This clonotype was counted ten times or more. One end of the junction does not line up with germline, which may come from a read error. The CDR3: CASNTGTTSIDTQYF. DNA of the CDR3: TGTGCCAGCAATACCGGGACGACAAGCATAGATACGCAGTATTTT. The rearrangement joins TRBV7-2 to TRBJ2-3; TRBD1 or TRBD2 may be the D gene (5 bases each). From germline, CDR1 is SGHTA and CDR2 FQGNSA. The CDR3 covers 15 residues.

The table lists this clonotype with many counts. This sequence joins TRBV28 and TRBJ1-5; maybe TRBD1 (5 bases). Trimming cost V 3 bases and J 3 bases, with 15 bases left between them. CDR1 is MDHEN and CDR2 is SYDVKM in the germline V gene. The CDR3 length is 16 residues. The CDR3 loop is CASSFDAGTFNQPQHF. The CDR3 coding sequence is TGTGCCAGCAGTTTCGACGCCGGGACGTTCAATCAGCCCCAGCATTTT.

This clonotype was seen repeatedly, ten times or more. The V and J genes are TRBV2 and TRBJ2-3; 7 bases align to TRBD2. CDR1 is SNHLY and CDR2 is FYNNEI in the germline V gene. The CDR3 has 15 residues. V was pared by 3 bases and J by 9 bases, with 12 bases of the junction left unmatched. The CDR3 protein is CASSERGNLISTQYF. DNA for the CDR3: TGTGCCAGCAGTGAGCGGGGGAACCTAATCAGCACGCAGTATTTT.

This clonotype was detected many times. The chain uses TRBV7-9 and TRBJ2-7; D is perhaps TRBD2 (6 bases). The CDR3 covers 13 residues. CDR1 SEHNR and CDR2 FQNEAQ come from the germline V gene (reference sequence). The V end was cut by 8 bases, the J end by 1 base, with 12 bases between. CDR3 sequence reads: CASQSGRSYEQYF. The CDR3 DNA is TGTGCCAGCCAAAGCGGGCGGTCCTACGAGCAGTACTTC.

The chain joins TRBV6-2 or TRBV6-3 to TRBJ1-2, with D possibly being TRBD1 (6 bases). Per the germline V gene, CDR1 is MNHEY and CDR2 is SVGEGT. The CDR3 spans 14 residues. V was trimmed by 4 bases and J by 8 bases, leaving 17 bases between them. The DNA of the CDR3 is TGTGCCAGCAGTTTCCCCGGACAGCGGTGGGGCTACACCTTC. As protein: CASSFPGQRWGYTF.

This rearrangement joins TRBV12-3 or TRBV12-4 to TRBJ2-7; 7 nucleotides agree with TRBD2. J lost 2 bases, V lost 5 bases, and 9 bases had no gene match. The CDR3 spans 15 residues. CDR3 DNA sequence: TGTGCCAGCAGTCCGCAAGCGGGAAGTGCCTACGAGCAGTACTTC. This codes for CASSPQAGSAYEQYF.

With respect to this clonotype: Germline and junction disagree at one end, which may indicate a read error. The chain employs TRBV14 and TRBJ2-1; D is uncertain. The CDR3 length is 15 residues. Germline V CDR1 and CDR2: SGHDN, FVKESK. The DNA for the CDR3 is TGTGCCAGCAACCAAGACTGGGCCGGGTACAATGAGCAGTTCTTC. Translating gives CASNQDWAGYNEQFF.

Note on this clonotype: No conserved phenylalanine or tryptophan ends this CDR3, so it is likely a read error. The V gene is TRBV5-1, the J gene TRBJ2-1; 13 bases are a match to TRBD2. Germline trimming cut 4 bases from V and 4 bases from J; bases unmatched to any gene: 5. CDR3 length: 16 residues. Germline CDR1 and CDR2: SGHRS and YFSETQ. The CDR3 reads CASSTGLAGTYNEQFV. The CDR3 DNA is TGCGCCAGCAGCACGGGACTAGCGGGGACGTACAATGAGCAGTTCGTC.

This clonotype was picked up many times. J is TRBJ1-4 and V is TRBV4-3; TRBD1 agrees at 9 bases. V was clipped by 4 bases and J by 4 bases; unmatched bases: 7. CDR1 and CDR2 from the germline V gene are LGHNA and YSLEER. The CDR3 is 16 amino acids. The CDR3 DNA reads TGCGCCAGCAGCCGCGTTCCGACAGGGGGTAATGAAAAACTGTTTTTT. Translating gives CASSRVPTGGNEKLFF.

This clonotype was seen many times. The CDR3 is CASSYWQLNTGELFF. In DNA, the CDR3 is TGTGCCAGCAGTTACTGGCAGCTTAACACCGGGGAGCTGTTTTTT. V usage is TRBV6-5 and J usage is TRBJ2-2, with unresolved D. Per germline, CDR1 MNHEY and CDR2 SVGAGI. The CDR3 length is 15 residues. The germline V and J ends were trimmed by 1 base and 2 bases, with 8 bases remaining between them.

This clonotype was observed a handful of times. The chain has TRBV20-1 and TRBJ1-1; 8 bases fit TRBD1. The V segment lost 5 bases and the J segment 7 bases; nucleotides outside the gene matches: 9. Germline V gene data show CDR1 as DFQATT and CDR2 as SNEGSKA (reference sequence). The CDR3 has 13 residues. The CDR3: CSALTGGLFEAFF. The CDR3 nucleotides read TGCAGTGCTCTTACAGGGGGATTGTTTGAAGCTTTCTTT.

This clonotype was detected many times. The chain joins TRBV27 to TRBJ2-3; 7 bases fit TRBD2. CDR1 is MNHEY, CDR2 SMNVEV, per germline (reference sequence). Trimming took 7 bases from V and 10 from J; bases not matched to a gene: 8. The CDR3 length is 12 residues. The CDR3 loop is CASKAGSVSQYF. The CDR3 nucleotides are TGTGCCAGCAAAGCGGGGTCAGTATCGCAGTATTTT.

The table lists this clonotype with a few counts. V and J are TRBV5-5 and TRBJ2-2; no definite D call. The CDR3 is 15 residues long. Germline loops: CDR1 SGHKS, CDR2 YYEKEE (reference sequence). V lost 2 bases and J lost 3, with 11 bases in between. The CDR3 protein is CASSFLASDTGELFF. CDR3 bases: TGTGCCAGCAGCTTTTTGGCCAGCGACACCGGGGAGCTGTTTTTT.

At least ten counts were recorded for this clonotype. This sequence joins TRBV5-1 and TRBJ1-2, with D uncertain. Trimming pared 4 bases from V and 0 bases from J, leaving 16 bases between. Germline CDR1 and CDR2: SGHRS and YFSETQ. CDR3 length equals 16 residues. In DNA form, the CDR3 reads TGCGCCAGCAGCCCGACAAGCACCGGAGCTAACTATGGCTACACCTTC. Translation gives CASSPTSTGANYGYTF.

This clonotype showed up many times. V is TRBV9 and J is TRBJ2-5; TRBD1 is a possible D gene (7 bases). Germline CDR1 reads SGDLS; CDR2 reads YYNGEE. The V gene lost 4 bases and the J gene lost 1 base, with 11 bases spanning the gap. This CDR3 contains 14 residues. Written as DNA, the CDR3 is TGTGCCAGCAGCCAGGGGGGATCCCAAGAGACCCAGTACTTC. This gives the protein CASSQGGSQETQYF. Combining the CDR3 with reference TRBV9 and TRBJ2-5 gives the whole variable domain DSGVTQTPKHLITATGQRVTLRCSPRSGDLSVYWYQQSLDQGLQFLIQYYNGEERAKGNILERFSAQQFPDLHSELNLSSLELGDSALYFCASSQGGSQETQYFGPGTRLLVL.

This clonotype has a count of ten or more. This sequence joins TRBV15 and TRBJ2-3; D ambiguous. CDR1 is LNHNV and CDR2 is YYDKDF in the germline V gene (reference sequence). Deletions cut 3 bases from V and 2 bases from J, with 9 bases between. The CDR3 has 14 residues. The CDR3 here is CATSSGPITDTQYF. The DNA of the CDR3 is TGTGCCACCAGCAGTGGGCCGATCACAGATACGCAGTATTTT.

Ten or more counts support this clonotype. The chain's CDR3 is CASTLGGAHYEQYF. The CDR3 DNA sequence: TGTGCCAGCACTCTAGGGGGGGCGCACTACGAGCAGTACTTC. This chain connects TRBV12-3 or TRBV12-4 to TRBJ2-7, with D possibly being TRBD2 (7 bases). CDR3 size: 14 residues. V lost 7 bases to trimming and J lost 3 bases, with 16 bases between them.

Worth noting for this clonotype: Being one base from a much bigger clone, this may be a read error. The CDR3 bases are TGTGCCAGCAGTTACCCCGGCGTAGTCCCGGGACAGGGAGGGCGACCCTACAATGAGCAGTTCTTC. Protein product: CASSYPGVVPGQGGRPYNEQFF. The rearrangement uses TRBV6-6 and TRBJ2-1; 9 bases match TRBD1. Germline V gene sequence: CDR1 MNHNY, CDR2 SVGAGI (reference sequence). The CDR3 extends over 22 amino acids. The J segment lost 2 bases and the V segment lost 2 bases, leaving 22 bases of the junction unmatched.

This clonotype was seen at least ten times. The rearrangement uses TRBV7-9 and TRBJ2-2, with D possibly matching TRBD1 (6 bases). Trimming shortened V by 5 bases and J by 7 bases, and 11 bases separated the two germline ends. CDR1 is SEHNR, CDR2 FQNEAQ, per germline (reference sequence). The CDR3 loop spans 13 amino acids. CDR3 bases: TGTGCCAGCAGCCGCAGGGGAATCGGGGAGCTGTTTTTT. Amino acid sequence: CASSRRGIGELFF. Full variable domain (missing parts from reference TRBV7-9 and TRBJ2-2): DTGVSQNPRHKITKRGQNVTFRCDPISEHNRLYWYRQTLGQGPEFLTYFQNEAQLEKSRLLSDRFSAERPKGSFSTLEIQRTEQGDSAMYLCASSRRGIGELFFGEGSRLTVL.

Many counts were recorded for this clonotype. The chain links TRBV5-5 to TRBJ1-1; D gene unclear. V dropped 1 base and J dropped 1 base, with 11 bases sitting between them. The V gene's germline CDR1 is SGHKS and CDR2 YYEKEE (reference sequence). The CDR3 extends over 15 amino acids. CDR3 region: CASSLIWMGNTEAFF. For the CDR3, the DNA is TGTGCCAGCAGCTTGATATGGATGGGGAACACTGAAGCTTTCTTT.

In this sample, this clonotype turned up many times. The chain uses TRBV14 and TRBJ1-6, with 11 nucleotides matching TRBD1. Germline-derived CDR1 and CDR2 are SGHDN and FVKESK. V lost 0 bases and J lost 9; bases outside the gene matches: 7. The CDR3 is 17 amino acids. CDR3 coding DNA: TGTGCCAGCAGCCAAGATCTTGGCGGGACAGGGGGTTCACCCCTCCACTTT. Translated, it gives CASSQDLGGTGGSPLHF.

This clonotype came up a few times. CDR3 nucleotide sequence: TGTGCCAGCTCCCGGACAAGGGATGCAGATACGCAGTATTTT. It encodes CASSRTRDADTQYF. The J gene is TRBJ2-3, the V gene TRBV7-9; tentatively, D is TRBD1 (5 bases). V shed 8 bases and J shed 4 bases, with 16 bases lying between them. CDR3 length equals 14 residues. CDR1 is SEHNR and CDR2 is FQNEAQ in the germline V gene (reference sequence).

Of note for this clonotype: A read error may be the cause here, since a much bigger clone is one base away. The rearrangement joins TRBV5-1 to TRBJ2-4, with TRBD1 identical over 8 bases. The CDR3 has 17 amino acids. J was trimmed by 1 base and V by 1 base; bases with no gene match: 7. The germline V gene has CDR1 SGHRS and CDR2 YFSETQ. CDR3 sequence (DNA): TGCGCCAGCAGCTTGCAGGGGGCAGTGGTCGCCAAAAACATTCAGTACTTC. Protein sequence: CASSLQGAVVAKNIQYF.

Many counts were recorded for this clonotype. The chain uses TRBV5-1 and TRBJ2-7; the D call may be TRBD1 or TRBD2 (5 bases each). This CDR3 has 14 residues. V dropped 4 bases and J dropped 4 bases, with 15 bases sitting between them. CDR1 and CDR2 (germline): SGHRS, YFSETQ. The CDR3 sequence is CASSTPGRMYEQYF. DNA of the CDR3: TGCGCCAGCAGCACTCCGGGACGAATGTACGAGCAGTACTTC.

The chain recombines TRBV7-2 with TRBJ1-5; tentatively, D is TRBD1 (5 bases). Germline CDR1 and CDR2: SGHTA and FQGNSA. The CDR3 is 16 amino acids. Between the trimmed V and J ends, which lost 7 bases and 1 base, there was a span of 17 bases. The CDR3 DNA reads TGTGCCAGCAACTTGACATGGGGCTGGAGCAATCAGCCCCAGCATTTT. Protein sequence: CASNLTWGWSNQPQHF. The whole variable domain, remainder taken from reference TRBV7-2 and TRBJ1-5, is GAGVSQSPSNKVTEKGKDVELRCDPISGHTALYWYRQSLGQGLEFLIYFQGNSAPDKSGLPSDRFSAERTGGSVSTLTIQRTQQEDSAVYLCASNLTWGWSNQPQHFGDGTRLSIL.

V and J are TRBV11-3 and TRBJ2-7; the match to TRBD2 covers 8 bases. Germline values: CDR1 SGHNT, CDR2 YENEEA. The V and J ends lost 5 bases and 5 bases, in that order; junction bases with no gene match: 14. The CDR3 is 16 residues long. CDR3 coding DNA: TGTGCCAGCAGCCCGGACGGGAGGGCAGGGGACGACGAGCAGTACTTC. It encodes CASSPDGRAGDDEQYF.

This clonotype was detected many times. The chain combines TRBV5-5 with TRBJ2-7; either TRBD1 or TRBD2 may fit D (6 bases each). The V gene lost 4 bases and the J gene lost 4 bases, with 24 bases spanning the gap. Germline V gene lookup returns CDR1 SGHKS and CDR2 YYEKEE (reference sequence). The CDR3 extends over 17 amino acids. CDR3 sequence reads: CASSLVLSKTGAYEQYF. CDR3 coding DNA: TGTGCCAGCAGCCTTGTTCTTTCCAAAACGGGGGCATACGAGCAGTACTTC.